This T cell receptor (beta chain) was profiled in a study of metastatic and nonmetastatic thyroid tumors. Study-wide context: It was across blood and tumor or nodule tissue from malignant and benign thyroid patients that repertoires were compared. Regarding the study as a whole: The study reportedly found significantly higher TCR beta diversity in malignant thyroid tumors than benign nodules, in blood and tumor.

There are many counts of this clone. Its antigen is not known. Every patient was untreated before thyroid surgery. Original processing notes: What underpinned the distant-metastasis classifier for papillary thyroid cancer was the set of CDR3 differences across clinicopathological groups. TCRdb re-clonotyped the PCR reads via MiXCR. TCRdb, not the original authors, processed these V and J calls. Altogether around 23,000 clones are present, more than 25% being singletons, with the ten largest covering roughly 18%. Germline V CDR1 and CDR2: SGHVS, FNYEAQ. CDR3 length: 14 residues. Trimming stripped 5 bases from V and 0 bases from J, with 10 bases between.

J is TRBJ1-1 and V is TRBV7-6; D perhaps matches TRBD1 (5 bases). The source material was blood. The source of this sequence is a male donor with papillary thyroid cancer or a benign thyroid nodule (not recorded which). Some clones in this sample may be carry-over from other donors' samples. The CDR3 nucleotides read TGTGCCAGCAGCCGGGGACGGTTGAACACTGAAGCTTTCTTT. This translates into CASSRGRLNTEAFF. The full variable domain, in which reference TRBV7-6 and TRBJ1-1 provide the parts outside the CDR3, is GAGVSQSPRYKVTKRGQDVALRCDPISGHVSLYWYRQALGQGPEFLTYFNYEAQQDKSGLPNDRFSAERPEGSISTLTIQRTEQRDSAMYRCASSRGRLNTEAFFGQGTRLTVV.